The clone carrying this T cell receptor beta chain came up once. Assay: immunoSEQ multiplex PCR; the TCRdb copy retains only in-frame clones and omits some. The profile shows under 120,000 clones, about 67% of them singletons. The data originate from a study of shared clonotypes between healthy human individuals. J was trimmed by 6 bases and V by 6 bases; bases with no gene match: 15. Germline loops: CDR1 SGHAT, CDR2 FQNNGV. The CDR3 length is 16 residues. Sequenced sample: memory CD8+ T cells sorted from blood. The subset denotes: CD45RO+ cells pooled with CCR7-negative TemRA cells. The sequence came from a woman in her 30s in good health. This rearrangement joins TRBV11-2 to TRBJ2-3; 7 nucleotides align to TRBD1. CDR3 sequence: CASRRTFSRGPDTQYF. CDR3 bases: TGTGCCAGCAGACGTACTTTTTCTAGGGGGCCTGATACGCAGTATTTT.